One and the same sample provided the 30 T cell receptor beta chains below, sequenced in a study of blood T cell repertoires in COVID-19. Measured with immunoSEQ multiplex PCR; TCRdb has only the in-frame clones, and not every one. This sample has 34,000 or so clones; 90% occur once, and the top ten carry about 39%. The sequencing sample was made of peripheral blood. These receptors came from a man aged 60 to 75 with active or convalescent COVID-19.

The V gene is TRBV7-2, the J gene TRBJ2-1; D is ambiguous. The CDR3 spans 17 residues. Trimming took 5 bases from V and 2 from J, leaving 19 bases between them. Germline V gives CDR1 SGHTA, CDR2 FQGNSA. This CDR3 is CASSPPPPAGPYNEQFF. The CDR3, as DNA: TGTGCCAGCAGCCCACCGCCCCCGGCAGGCCCCTACAATGAGCAGTTCTTC.

The V call is TRBV6-5, the J call TRBJ2-3, with TRBD1 matching 9 bases. V was clipped by 8 bases and J by 6 bases; unmatched bases: 6. This CDR3 region has 13 residues. Germline CDR1 is MNHEY and CDR2 is SVGAGI. As DNA, the CDR3 is TGTGCCAGCCGGGACAGGGTAAGGGATACGCAGTATTTT. Amino acids: CASRDRVRDTQYF.

This clone has a handful of counts. This chain joins TRBV18 and TRBJ2-7; a weak D match, TRBD2 (6 bases). The CDR3 length is 16 residues. Germline lookup yields CDR1 KGHSH and CDR2 LQKENI. The V end was cut by 3 bases, the J end by 3 bases, with 18 bases between. The CDR3 DNA follows: TGTGCCAGCTCACCTCCAGGTACGGGGGTTCTCTACGAGCAGTACTTC. Translation: CASSPPGTGVLYEQYF. The variable domain in full, completed from reference TRBV18 and TRBJ2-7, reads NAGVMQNPRHLVRRRGQEARLRCSPMKGHSHVYWYRQLPEEGLKFMVYLQKENIIDESGMPKERFSAEFPKEGPSILRIQQVVRGDSAAYFCASSPPGTGVLYEQYFGPGTRLTVT.

This chain connects TRBV5-6 to TRBJ1-1, with D hard to call. From germline, CDR1 is SGHDT and CDR2 YYEEEE. V gave up 2 bases and J gave up 1 base, with 6 bases separating them. The CDR3 contains 13 residues. The CDR3 reads CASSLAGNTEAFF. CDR3 DNA sequence: TGTGCCAGCAGCTTAGCGGGGAACACTGAAGCTTTCTTT.

This rearrangement joins TRBV6-5 to TRBJ1-2; 7 bases match TRBD1. The trim removed 7 bases at V and 6 bases at J, leaving 8 bases unmatched. Germline V CDR1 and CDR2: MNHEY, SVGAGI. The CDR3 runs to 13 residues. CDR3 sequence (DNA): TGTGCCAGCACCGATTACGGGACAGATGGCTACACCTTC. This encodes CASTDYGTDGYTF.

This rearrangement joins TRBV7-2 to TRBJ2-7; 13 bases are a match to TRBD2. The length of the CDR3 is 17 residues. Looked up from germline, CDR1 is SGHTA and CDR2 is FQGNSA. V was clipped by 2 bases and J by 3 bases; unmatched bases: 7. The CDR3 reads CASSLSLTSGRSYEQYF. CDR3 nucleotide sequence: TGTGCCAGCAGCTTATCCCTGACTAGCGGGAGGAGCTACGAGCAGTACTTC.

The V call is TRBV9, the J call TRBJ1-1; 9 bases align to TRBD1. Germline CDR1 reads SGDLS; CDR2 reads YYNGEE. V was clipped by 3 bases and J by 4 bases; unmatched bases: 4. This CDR3 comprises 14 residues. CDR3 region: CASSGQGGFTEAFF. The CDR3 nucleotides are TGTGCCAGCAGCGGACAGGGGGGATTCACTGAAGCTTTCTTT.

This chain uses TRBV5-1 with TRBJ2-7, with D possibly being TRBD2 (7 bases). The CDR3 covers 17 residues. Per the germline V gene, CDR1 is SGHRS and CDR2 is YFSETQ. V shed 1 base and J shed 4 bases, with 21 bases lying between them. The CDR3 here is CASSLWDTGGVGYEQYF. The CDR3 DNA reads as TGCGCCAGCAGCTTGTGGGACACGGGGGGAGTTGGGTACGAGCAGTACTTC.

The J gene is TRBJ1-1, the V gene TRBV19; 7 bases line up with TRBD1. Germline CDR1 is LNHDA and CDR2 is SQIVND (reference sequence). CDR3 size: 15 residues. The trim removed 3 bases at V and 5 bases at J, leaving 9 bases unmatched. CDR3 in amino acids: CASSIYPTGRTEAFF. The CDR3 DNA follows: TGTGCCAGTAGTATTTACCCGACAGGGAGGACTGAAGCTTTCTTT. The variable domain in full, completed from reference TRBV19 and TRBJ1-1, reads DGGITQSPKYLFRKEGQNVTLSCEQNLNHDAMYWYRQDPGQGLRLIYYSQIVNDFQKGDIAEGYSVSREKKESFPLTVTSAQKNPTAFYLCASSIYPTGRTEAFFGQGTRLTVV.

V and J are TRBV10-2 and TRBJ2-3, with D maybe TRBD2 (6 bases). Germline values: CDR1 WSHSY, CDR2 SAAADI. The CDR3 covers 16 residues. V was cut by 6 bases and J by 1 base, with 17 bases left in between. CDR3 in amino acids: CASRPRQWGGTDTQYF. In DNA, the CDR3 is TGCGCCAGCAGGCCCCGACAGTGGGGGGGCACAGATACGCAGTATTTT.

The chain employs TRBV10-3 and TRBJ1-2, with D unclear. The CDR3 is 12 residues long. V was pared by 4 bases and J by 2 bases, with 5 bases between. Germline CDR1 reads ENHRY; CDR2 reads SYGVKD. The CDR3 loop reads CAISVQNYGYTF. The CDR3 DNA reads TGTGCCATCAGTGTACAGAACTATGGCTACACCTTC.

The rearrangement links TRBV2 to TRBJ1-1; D perhaps matches TRBD1 (6 bases). Germline assignment: CDR1 SNHLY and CDR2 FYNNEI. Between the trimmed V and J ends, which lost 5 bases and 1 base, there was a span of 14 bases. The CDR3 is made up of 15 amino acids. The CDR3 is CASSNGQTTNTEAFF. CDR3 nucleotide sequence: TGTGCCAGCAGTAACGGACAGACCACGAACACTGAAGCTTTCTTT.

This chain links TRBV6-5 with TRBJ2-7; TRBD1 aligns across 8 bases. V was pared by 6 bases and J by 3 bases, with 7 bases of the junction left unmatched. CDR3 length: 14 amino acids. The germline V gene has CDR1 MNHEY and CDR2 SVGAGI. The CDR3 DNA follows: TGTGCCAGCAGGAGGACAGGGAAAGGCTACGAGCAGTACTTC. Translation gives CASRRTGKGYEQYF.

The chain recombines TRBV10-3 with TRBJ1-2; D unclear. V was clipped by 4 bases and J by 2 bases, with 11 bases between them. CDR1 is ENHRY and CDR2 is SYGVKD in the germline V gene. The CDR3 extends over 14 amino acids. For the CDR3, the DNA is TGTGCCATCAGTGTCAGAAACCTGAACTATGGCTACACCTTC. Amino acids: CAISVRNLNYGYTF.

Comment on this clone: The sample has other DNA sequences that encode this CDR3 too. The V gene is TRBV19, the J gene TRBJ1-5; no clear D gene. This CDR3 is 13 amino acids long. Trimming took 5 bases from V and 0 from J, leaving 5 bases between them. In germline, CDR1 is LNHDA, CDR2 SQIVND (reference sequence). This CDR3 reads CASSPYSNQPQHF. The CDR3 DNA reads as TGTGCCAGTAGTCCTTATAGCAATCAGCCCCAGCATTTT.

The chain links TRBV11-2 to TRBJ2-1; 8 bases are a match to TRBD2. Germline V CDR1 and CDR2: SGHAT, FQNNGV. This CDR3 comprises 16 residues. J gave up 8 bases and V 4 bases, and 13 bases lay outside the gene matches. The CDR3 DNA sequence: TGTGCCAGCAGCTCGACGACTAGCGAGACTCCCTATGAGCAGTTCTTC. Its protein is CASSSTTSETPYEQFF.

V is TRBV7-9 and J is TRBJ1-4, with D tentatively TRBD1 (6 bases). CDR3 length equals 17 residues. Germline V CDR1 and CDR2: SEHNR, FQNEAQ (reference sequence). The V end lost 5 bases, the J end lost 0 bases, and 16 bases lay between the germline ends. CDR3 sequence: CASSPRDNSATNEKLFF. CDR3 in DNA: TGTGCCAGCAGCCCTCGGGACAATTCTGCAACTAATGAAAAACTGTTTTTT.

This clone has more than one count but fewer than ten. The chain couples TRBV10-3 to TRBJ1-1; 9 bases line up with TRBD1. The V segment lost 11 bases and the J segment 5 bases; nucleotides outside the gene matches: 12. The CDR3 is 14 amino acids. Germline values: CDR1 ENHRY, CDR2 SYGVKD. CDR3: CASGQGLTGTEAFF. CDR3 bases: TGTGCCTCCGGACAGGGGCTGACGGGTACTGAAGCTTTCTTT.

The chain links TRBV11-3 to TRBJ2-3; D may be TRBD1 (6 bases). Germline assignment: CDR1 SGHNT and CDR2 YENEEA. This CDR3 has 15 residues. V shed 4 bases and J shed 3 bases, with 14 bases lying between them. This CDR3 reads CASSSRGRGTDTQYF. The CDR3 DNA reads as TGTGCCAGCAGCTCTAGGGGCAGGGGAACAGATACGCAGTATTTT. The full variable domain, in which reference TRBV11-3 and TRBJ2-3 provide the parts outside the CDR3, is EAGVVQSPRYKIIEKKQPVAFWCNPISGHNTLYWYLQNLGQGPELLIRYENEEAVDDSQLPKDRFSAERLKGVDSTLKIQPAELGDSAVYLCASSSRGRGTDTQYFGPGTRLTVL.

This chain uses TRBV9 with TRBJ2-1; no clear D. The V end lost 1 base, the J end lost 7 bases, and 3 bases lay between the germline ends. The CDR3 is made up of 11 amino acids. Germline CDR1 and CDR2: SGDLS and YYNGEE. The CDR3 DNA follows: TGTGCCAGCAGCGTACATAATGAGCAGTTCTTC. It encodes CASSVHNEQFF.

This chain joins TRBV15 and TRBJ1-1; TRBD1 is a possible D gene (5 bases). CDR1 is LNHNV and CDR2 is YYDKDF in the germline V gene (reference sequence). Trimming took off 1 base at V and 6 bases at J, with 12 bases between the two ends. This CDR3 region has 14 residues. The CDR3 sequence: CATSRGGWGAEAFF. The CDR3 coding sequence is TGTGCCACCAGCAGAGGTGGATGGGGGGCTGAAGCTTTCTTT.

This sequence joins TRBV4-2 and TRBJ2-1; D not certain. CDR1 LGHNA and CDR2 YNFKEQ come from the germline V gene. V was shortened by 4 bases and J by 4 bases, with 14 bases between the two germline ends. The CDR3 spans 15 residues. In DNA form, the CDR3 reads TGTGCCAGCAGCCTCAAGTGGCAGATATACAATGAGCAGTTCTTC. It codes for CASSLKWQIYNEQFF.

The CDR3 DNA follows: TGTGCCAGCAGCGTACATGACACCGGGGAGCTGTTTTTT. It is translated as CASSVHDTGELFF. The gene calls are TRBV7-3 and TRBJ2-2; D is uncertain. CDR1 is SGHTA and CDR2 is FQGTGA in the germline V gene. The CDR3 is 13 amino acids. The V end was cut by 5 bases, the J end by 3 bases, with 7 bases between.

The rearrangement joins TRBV19 to TRBJ1-2; unclear D gene. Germline V gene data show CDR1 as LNHDA and CDR2 as SQIVND (reference sequence). The CDR3 consists of 16 residues. V was trimmed by 3 bases and J by 0 bases, leaving 14 bases between them. As DNA, the CDR3 is TGTGCCAGTAGTATGTGGGCCCCTGCTGCTAACTATGGCTACACCTTC. Translation gives CASSMWAPAANYGYTF.

The J gene is TRBJ1-6, the V gene TRBV11-2; TRBD1 agrees at 9 bases. There are 18 residues in the CDR3. The V gene end was trimmed by 5 bases and the J gene end by 7 bases; junction bases not matched to a gene: 15. The germline gives CDR1 SGHAT, CDR2 FQNNGV. CDR3 loop: CASSLQILDRGGNSPLHF. In DNA form, the CDR3 reads TGTGCCAGCAGCCTGCAGATACTCGACAGGGGGGGGAATTCACCCCTCCACTTT.

The chain joins TRBV28 to TRBJ2-7; TRBD1 is a possible D gene (6 bases). Between the trimmed V and J ends, which lost 5 bases and 1 base, there was a span of 12 bases. The CDR3 runs 14 residues. The V gene's germline CDR1 is MDHEN and CDR2 SYDVKM. The DNA of the CDR3 is TGTGCCAGCAGTCCTTCCGGACAGTCCTACGAGCAGTACTTC. Its translation is CASSPSGQSYEQYF.

This clone was observed a single time. The chain has TRBV6-5 and TRBJ1-1; weak D call: TRBD1 (6 bases). The CDR3 spans 16 residues. The germline V gene has CDR1 MNHEY and CDR2 SVGAGI. The V end lost 4 bases, the J end lost 3 bases, and 18 bases lay between the germline ends. DNA of the CDR3: TGTGCCAGCAGTTGGGGGCATGGTCATGGTGACACTGAAGCTTTCTTT. This encodes CASSWGHGHGDTEAFF.

The chain is built from TRBV9 and TRBJ1-2, with D maybe TRBD1 (5 bases). This CDR3 is 17 amino acids long. Germline V gene sequence: CDR1 SGDLS, CDR2 YYNGEE. The V gene lost 0 bases and the J gene lost 6 bases, with 21 bases spanning the gap. The CDR3 DNA reads as TGTGCCAGCAGCGTAGATGTCAGGGCCTCCATTTTGGATGGCTACACCTTC. Its protein product is CASSVDVRASILDGYTF.

The V and J genes are TRBV2 and TRBJ1-4; a possible D gene is TRBD1 (5 bases). Looked up from germline, CDR1 is SNHLY and CDR2 is FYNNEI. This CDR3 comprises 15 residues. V was shortened by 8 bases and J by 0 bases, with 13 bases between the two germline ends. CDR3: CASLGRGATNEKLFF. The DNA of the CDR3 is TGTGCCAGCCTTGGGAGGGGTGCAACTAATGAAAAACTGTTTTTT.

The rearrangement joins TRBV6-5 to TRBJ1-1, with a weak D call TRBD1 (5 bases). Trimming removed 0 bases at V and 11 bases at J, with 19 bases between. The CDR3 contains 15 residues. From germline, CDR1 is MNHEY and CDR2 SVGAGI. The CDR3 coding sequence is TGTGCCAGCAGTTACTCGGGAGGGGTGAGGGGAGACGCTTTCTTT. Residues: CASSYSGGVRGDAFF.